Below, 20 T cell receptor beta chains from the same sample are listed, as sequenced in a study of blood T cell repertoires in COVID-19. Profiling relied on immunoSEQ multiplex PCR, and the TCRdb table lists in-frame clones only, not all of them. There are roughly 500,000 clones in the sample; 70% to 90% occur only once, and 3.2% lies in the top ten. Sequenced: peripheral blood. These receptors originate from a human donor in a cohort sampled during active COVID-19.

The table lists this clone with a count of one. The chain is built from TRBV28 and TRBJ2-3; the D gene is possibly TRBD1 (5 bases). Trimming pared 8 bases from V and 3 bases from J, leaving 12 bases between. The CDR3 is 13 residues long. Per the germline V gene, CDR1 is MDHEN and CDR2 is SYDVKM. In nucleotides, the CDR3 is TGTGCCAGCTTGGTGGCAGGGACAGATACGCAGTATTTT. Protein: CASLVAGTDTQYF.

J is TRBJ2-7 and V is TRBV3-1 (or the pseudogene TRBV3-2); 10 bases map to TRBD1. The V gene end was trimmed by 4 bases and the J gene end by 6 bases; junction bases not matched to a gene: 9. The germline V gene has CDR1 LGHDT and CDR2 YNNKEL (reference sequence). The CDR3 is 15 amino acids. CDR3 nucleotide sequence: TGTGCCAGCAGCCCTTGGAGACAGGGGGCTAGCGAGCAGTACTTC. Translation gives CASSPWRQGASEQYF.

This chain uses TRBV29-1 with TRBJ2-1, with a possible D match to TRBD2 (6 bases). Germline values: CDR1 SQVTM, CDR2 ANQGSEA. This CDR3 region has 14 residues. V was clipped by 8 bases and J by 0 bases, with 14 bases between them. CDR3 bases: TGCAGCATTATAGCGGCGAGCTCCTACAATGAGCAGTTCTTC. Encoded protein: CSIIAASSYNEQFF.

The chain employs TRBV28 and TRBJ1-5, with 7 bases identical to TRBD1. The CDR3 length is 18 residues. Trimming took 3 bases from V and 2 from J; bases not matched to a gene: 13. Looked up from germline, CDR1 is MDHEN and CDR2 is SYDVKM. CDR3 sequence reads: CASSLRRQGGHGNQPQHF. The CDR3 region has the DNA TGTGCCAGCAGTTTGAGGAGACAGGGAGGACACGGCAATCAGCCCCAGCATTTT.

V is TRBV6-4 and J is TRBJ1-6; 7 bases match TRBD1. J lost 0 bases, V lost 4 bases, and 15 bases had no gene match. Germline lookup yields CDR1 MRHNA and CDR2 SNTAGT. The CDR3 length is 20 residues. CDR3 bases: TGTGCCAGCAGTGGAGAAGGGACAGTTCTTTCTGGCTCCTATAATTCACCCCTCCACTTT. Encoded protein: CASSGEGTVLSGSYNSPLHF.

The chain joins TRBV29-1 to TRBJ2-3; 9 bases are shared with TRBD1. The CDR3 has 15 amino acids. V dropped 6 bases and J dropped 3; count of bases not matched to a gene: 10. CDR1 SQVTM and CDR2 ANQGSEA come from the germline V gene. The CDR3: CSVAADRGITDTQYF. As DNA, the CDR3 is TGCAGCGTGGCTGCGGACAGGGGAATTACAGATACGCAGTATTTT.

The chain carries TRBV10-3 and TRBJ2-5, with D tentatively TRBD1 (5 bases). In germline, CDR1 is ENHRY, CDR2 SYGVKD. The CDR3 is 12 residues long. Trimming pared 7 bases from V and 1 base from J, leaving 7 bases between. In nucleotides, the CDR3 is TGTGCCATCAAAGACAGCCAAGAGACCCAGTACTTC. It codes for CAIKDSQETQYF.

The chain couples TRBV5-1 to TRBJ2-1; 14 bases are shared with TRBD2. Germline CDR1 SGHRS, CDR2 YFSETQ. Trimming removed 6 bases from V and 8 bases from J; junction bases left unmatched: 16. This CDR3 has 18 amino acids. This CDR3 is CASTTTIKPGLAGDEQFF. The DNA of the CDR3 is TGCGCCAGCACCACCACTATCAAACCGGGACTAGCGGGAGATGAGCAGTTCTTC.

CDR3 loop: CASSQEDRGGEKLFF. The CDR3 bases are TGTGCCAGCAGCCAAGAGGACAGGGGGGGTGAAAAACTGTTTTTT. The chain uses TRBV3-1 (or the pseudogene TRBV3-2) and TRBJ1-4; 10 positions match TRBD1. CDR1 LGHDT and CDR2 YNNKEL come from the germline V gene (reference sequence). The CDR3 runs 15 residues. The V segment lost 0 bases and the J segment 7 bases; nucleotides outside the gene matches: 2.

This clone was seen repeatedly, ten times or more. The V call is TRBV4-3, the J call TRBJ1-1; D is unresolved. V was shortened by 2 bases and J by 3 bases, with 13 bases between the two germline ends. In germline, CDR1 is LGHNA, CDR2 YSLEER. This CDR3 has 15 amino acids. CDR3 in DNA: TGCGCCAGCAGCCAACGATACACAGTATACACTGAAGCTTTCTTT. Translation: CASSQRYTVYTEAFF.

This chain joins TRBV11-2 and TRBJ1-1, with 7 nucleotides matching TRBD1. The CDR3 is 17 residues long. CDR1 is SGHAT, CDR2 FQNNGV, per germline. The trim removed 3 bases at V and 0 bases at J, leaving 10 bases unmatched. The CDR3 spells CASSFRGGRTLNTEAFF. The CDR3 nucleotides read TGTGCCAGCAGCTTTAGAGGGGGCAGAACACTGAACACTGAAGCTTTCTTT.

J is TRBJ1-1 and V is TRBV9; TRBD1 is a possible D gene (6 bases). This CDR3 has 14 residues. Trimming took off 2 bases at V and 1 base at J, with 9 bases between the two ends. Germline CDR1 reads SGDLS; CDR2 reads YYNGEE. This chain's CDR3 is CASSVGTPNTEAFF. The CDR3 DNA is TGTGCCAGCAGCGTCGGGACACCGAACACTGAAGCTTTCTTT.

This sequence joins TRBV19 and TRBJ2-7; 8 nucleotides line up with TRBD1. Germline assignment: CDR1 LNHDA and CDR2 SQIVND (reference sequence). With V trimmed by 3 bases and J by 6 bases, 7 bases remained unmatched. CDR3 length: 14 residues. The CDR3 reads CASSIVTGAVEQYF. The CDR3 DNA reads as TGTGCCAGTAGTATTGTGACAGGGGCCGTCGAGCAGTACTTC.

This clone was detected once. The chain joins TRBV7-3 to TRBJ2-3, with 7 bases lining up with TRBD2. Germline CDR1 is SGHTA and CDR2 is FQGTGA. The CDR3 has 16 residues. With 2 bases clipped from V and 3 bases from J, the junction kept 8 bases outside the gene matches. The chain's CDR3 is CASSLGGRAGTDTQYF. CDR3 sequence (DNA): TGTGCCAGCAGCTTAGGTGGGAGGGCCGGTACAGATACGCAGTATTTT.

This chain links TRBV7-3 with TRBJ2-2; 9 bases map to TRBD1. The germline V gene encodes CDR1 SGHTA and CDR2 FQGTGA. CDR3 length: 16 amino acids. Germline trimming cut 5 bases from V and 6 bases from J; bases unmatched to any gene: 10. The DNA of the CDR3 is TGTGCCAGCAGCACACTAGGACAGGGGTTACCCGGGGAGCTGTTTTTT. Amino acid sequence: CASSTLGQGLPGELFF.

The V and J genes are TRBV10-1 and TRBJ1-5; 10 positions agree with TRBD1. This CDR3 has 20 residues. The ends lost 0 bases at V and 2 bases at J; junction bases unmatched: 13. Germline CDR1 reads WNHNN; CDR2 reads SYGVQD (reference sequence). The CDR3 DNA reads as TGCGCCAGCAGTGAGTCGCCGACAGGGGGCGGTGGTGCGGGCAATCAGCCCCAGCATTTT. Translated: CASSESPTGGGGAGNQPQHF.

This chain links TRBV19 with TRBJ2-7; 7 positions match TRBD1. Looked up from germline, CDR1 is LNHDA and CDR2 is SQIVND (reference sequence). This CDR3 has 16 amino acids. J lost 0 bases, V lost 4 bases, and 9 bases had no gene match. As DNA, the CDR3 is TGTGCCAGTAGTAAACTACCGGGACAGTACTCCTACGAGCAGTACTTC. Its protein is CASSKLPGQYSYEQYF.

The V and J genes are TRBV24-1 and TRBJ1-2, with 7 bases aligning to TRBD1. The J segment lost 8 bases and the V segment lost 6 bases, leaving 8 bases of the junction unmatched. CDR3 length: 13 amino acids. The germline gives CDR1 KGHDR, CDR2 SFDVKD. CDR3 DNA: TGTGCCACCAGTTACCGACAGGGTGCGGGCTACACCTTC. Translation: CATSYRQGAGYTF.

The chain couples TRBV30 to TRBJ1-1; 7 bases match TRBD1. V lost 3 bases, J lost 3 bases, and 7 bases stayed unmatched. Germline V CDR1 and CDR2: GTSNPN, SVGIG (reference sequence). The CDR3 has 14 residues. Here the CDR3 reads CAWRSPTGHTEAFF. The CDR3 DNA sequence: TGTGCCTGGAGATCCCCGACAGGGCACACTGAAGCTTTCTTT.

This clone was seen a few times. The rearrangement joins TRBV29-1 to TRBJ2-7; TRBD2 might be the D (7 bases). The germline V and J ends were trimmed by 3 bases and 3 bases, with 15 bases remaining between them. The germline V gene encodes CDR1 SQVTM and CDR2 ANQGSEA. The CDR3 spans 14 residues. The chain's CDR3 is CSVDEGEGSYEQYF. CDR3 nucleotide sequence: TGCAGCGTTGACGAGGGGGAGGGGAGCTACGAGCAGTACTTC.